These T cell receptor beta chains were read from a single sample in a study of cytomegalovirus exposure and HLA in healthy donors. Assay: immunoSEQ multiplex PCR; the TCRdb copy retains only in-frame clones and omits some. The data hold under 250,000 clones, with 65% to 80% observed a single time. What was sequenced was PBMCs. These receptors came from a man aged 50 to 60 in good health and CMV-seronegative. The CDR3 runs from the conserved cysteine through the conserved F or W. The order of the fields is clone size, V gene, D gene, J gene, CDR3 DNA, CDR3 protein. The D gene is left open where the match is weak. Some rows mark clone size as missing; the rest say once, few, many or name a class of expanded clone.

NA	TRBV11-2	TRBD2	TRBJ2-3	TGTGCCAGCAGCTTAGGAAGGACTAGCGGGAGACTGAGCACAGATACGCAGTATTTT	CASSLGRTSGRLSTDTQYF
NA	TRBV27	TRBD2	TRBJ2-7	TGTGCCAGCAGTTTAAAGGGAGGGTGGGAGCAGTACTTC	CASSLKGGWEQYF
once	TRBV5-1	NA	TRBJ2-1	TGCGCCAGCAGCTTGGAGTACACCTACAATGAGCAGTTCTTC	CASSLEYTYNEQFF
NA	TRBV19	TRBD1	TRBJ2-7	TGTGCCAGTAGTATAGACACCGGGACAGGGGGCTACGAGCAGTACTTC	CASSIDTGTGGYEQYF
NA	TRBV5-1	TRBD2	TRBJ2-3	TGCGCCAGCAGCTTGGTTAGCGGGAGCGCAGATACGCAGTATTTT	CASSLVSGSADTQYF
NA	TRBV7-7	NA	TRBJ1-5	TGTACTAGCAGCCACGAACCTCCGCGAAATAGCAATCAGCCCCAGCATTTT	CTSSHEPPRNSNQPQHF
NA	TRBV6-6	NA	TRBJ1-2	TGTGCCAGCAGTTACTCGAGGGGGACTGGCTACACCTTC	CASSYSRGTGYTF
NA	TRBV2	TRBD1	TRBJ2-1	TGTGCCAGCACTACTAGACAGGGGGCTGGGGAGCAGTTCTTC	CASTTRQGAGEQFF
NA	TRBV5-1	NA	TRBJ2-1	TGCGCCAGCAGCTTGGCCGGGTGGCGGAGGTCCTACAATGAGCAGTTCTTC	CASSLAGWRRSYNEQFF
NA	TRBV19	NA	TRBJ2-1	TGTGCCAGTAGTAGAAGGGGAGAGCAGTTCTTC	CASSRRGEQFF
NA	TRBV27	NA	TRBJ2-7	TGTGCCAGCAGTTTATACGAGACTAGTAACGAGCAGTACTTC	CASSLYETSNEQYF
NA	TRBV6-6	TRBD2	TRBJ2-1	TGTGCCAGCAGTTTGGTAGCGGGAGGGTACAATGAGCAGTTCTTC	CASSLVAGGYNEQFF
NA	TRBV9	NA	TRBJ2-2	TGTGCCAGCAGCGTAGTGGACGGGAGAGGGGAGCTGTTTTTT	CASSVVDGRGELFF
few	TRBV2	NA	TRBJ1-2	TGTGCCAGCAGTGAAGACATCTATGGCTACACCTTC	CASSEDIYGYTF
few	TRBV19	TRBD1	TRBJ2-1	TGTGCCAGTAGTATAGAAACCGGGACAGGGCTAAACAATGAGCAGTTCTTC	CASSIETGTGLNNEQFF
NA	TRBV28	TRBD1	TRBJ1-5	TGTGCCAGCCTCCCCGGGACAGCAAGCAATCAGCCCCAGCATTTT	CASLPGTASNQPQHF
once	TRBV5-1	NA	TRBJ2-5	TGCGCCAGCAGCCGCTCCGGCCAGGGGCAGGGAGAGACCCAGTACTTC	CASSRSGQGQGETQYF
NA	TRBV7-2	NA	TRBJ1-2	TGTGCCAGCAGCGCCTTACGTCTGGGGGGAGGCTACACCTTC	CASSALRLGGGYTF
NA	TRBV5-4	NA	TRBJ2-7	TGTGCCAGCAGCTTGCGGGGAGAGGATTACGAGCAGTACTTC	CASSLRGEDYEQYF
NA	TRBV5-1	NA	TRBJ1-2	TGCGCCAGCAGCCGCGAGGGCGCAGTAACTATGGGCGGCTACACCTTC	CASSREGAVTMGGYTF
NA	TRBV6-1	NA	TRBJ1-4	TGTGCCAGCATCCAAGGGGGGGGTAATGAAAAACTGTTTTTT	CASIQGGGNEKLFF
NA	TRBV5-1	NA	TRBJ1-4	TGCGCCAGCAGCCTTATACCGGGGGAAAAACTGTTTTTT	CASSLIPGEKLFF
NA	TRBV29-1	TRBD2	TRBJ2-3	TGCAGCGTTTCTAGGGCGGGAGGGCCTCCAGATACGCAGTATTTT	CSVSRAGGPPDTQYF
NA	TRBV27	NA	TRBJ2-7	TGTGCCAGCAGTTTTCAGGGAAACTACGAGCAGTACTTC	CASSFQGNYEQYF
NA	TRBV29-1	TRBD1	TRBJ1-1	TGCAGCGTTGGAAAGGGGGCAGACACTGAAGCTTTCTTT	CSVGKGADTEAFF
NA	TRBV28	TRBD1	TRBJ2-2	TGTGCCAGCAGTTCCGAACCCGACAGGGTGGCCGGGGAGCTGTTTTTT	CASSSEPDRVAGELFF
NA	TRBV5-1	TRBD2	TRBJ2-1	TGCGCCAGCAGCTTGGCTCAACTAGCGGGAGAGAACAATGAGCAGTTCTTC	CASSLAQLAGENNEQFF
few	TRBV5-1	TRBD1	TRBJ1-2	TGCGCCAGCAGCCGTGGACAGGGGGCATTTAACTATGGCTACACCTTC	CASSRGQGAFNYGYTF
NA	TRBV9	NA	TRBJ2-2	TGTGCCAGCAGAGGGGACGGGGAGCTGTTTTTT	CASRGDGELFF
NA	TRBV11-3	TRBD2	TRBJ2-1	TGTGCCAGCAGCTTACAAGCTAGCGGGATTGATGAGCAGTTCTTC	CASSLQASGIDEQFF
NA	TRBV27	NA	TRBJ1-5	TGTGCCAGCAGTTTATGGGGGAGGGGCGGTAGCAATCAGCCCCAGCATTTT	CASSLWGRGGSNQPQHF
NA	TRBV2	TRBD1	TRBJ1-4	TGTGCCAGCAGTGGGGGGAGACAGGGGGCTGAAAAACTGTTTTTT	CASSGGRQGAEKLFF
NA	TRBV29-1	NA	TRBJ1-5	TGCAGCGCCCTCGATTCGGGTCTCAATCAGCCCCAGCATTTT	CSALDSGLNQPQHF
NA	TRBV5-1	TRBD1	TRBJ1-4	TGCGCCAGCAGCTCAGGACAGGGGGGTGGTGAAAAACTGTTTTTT	CASSSGQGGGEKLFF
NA	TRBV28	NA	TRBJ1-5	TGTGCCAGCAGTTTGGGCATCAATCAGCCCCAGCATTTT	CASSLGINQPQHF
NA	TRBV11-2	TRBD2	TRBJ2-1	TGTGCCAGCAGGCCTAATAGCGGGCCCACCGCGGAGCAGTTCTTC	CASRPNSGPTAEQFF
NA	TRBV15	NA	TRBJ2-5	TGCGCCACCAGCAGGGGCAGGAAAGAGACCCAGTACTTC	CATSRGRKETQYF
NA	TRBV29-1	TRBD2	TRBJ2-1	TGCAGCGTTGACGGGACTAGCGGCAGTTACAATGAGCAGTTCTTC	CSVDGTSGSYNEQFF